This T cell receptor (beta chain) was recovered during a study of tumor-infiltrating lymphocytes in primary liver carcinoma. General study results and limits: A significantly higher top-250-clone fraction was recorded for tumors than for blood (p = 0.039).

With respect to this clonotype: Its cognate antigen is unknown.

RNA and DNA were co-extracted from approximately 20-30 mg of unsorted bulk tissue. Germline V gene data show CDR1 as MNHNS and CDR2 as SASEGT. Trimming removed 10 bases from V and 4 bases from J, with 11 bases in between. The CDR3 covers 13 residues. A primer in the constant region served to generate TCR beta cDNA from roughly 550 ng of total RNA. Three nested multiplex PCR rounds, a slightly modified ARM-PCR, produced the libraries for TCR beta. With TRBV1-TRBV30 forward primers and a C-beta reverse primer, the first two PCR rounds were run for 10 to 11 cycles each. Via MiXCR, TCRdb re-called the multiplex PCR reads, giving one row per CDR3 protein. The sample consists of roughly 100,000 distinct CDR3 sequences, 80% to 85% of them appearing once.

The rearrangement joins TRBV6-1 to TRBJ2-6; D not resolved. Sample: liver tumor tissue from sampling region 3. The sample's subset: tumor region T3, left-lateral pole. The TCR sequence derives from a man aged 35 to 55 with primary liver carcinoma and hepatitis B virus infection. DNA for the CDR3: TGTGCCATTATGACAACCGGGGCCAACGTCCTGACTTTC. Its protein is CAIMTTGANVLTF.